This entry describes one T cell receptor (beta chain). The count of this clone is one. There is no known antigen for this receptor. No base quality values were provided; no much bigger clone lies one nucleotide off. The junction carries 9 bases between V and J, which are trimmed by 0 bases and 4 bases respectively. Including the terminal cysteine and phenylalanine, the CDR3 comprises 13 residues. Only the CDR3 DNA stays, 39 bases, in frame from base 1. The germline V gene sets CDR1 to SQVTM and CDR2 to ANQGSEA. The cohort was made up of approximately 700 healthy bone marrow donors. All cohort members were sampled while nominally healthy, although unrecorded immune exposures were likely present. The donor tested CMV seronegative and was one of the 352 seronegative cohort members. Every donor gave a peripheral blood sample, and the peripheral blood mononuclear cells from that sample were used for TCR beta sequencing. Genomic DNA was extracted from the blood cell samples with the Qiagen DNeasy Blood Extraction Kit.

This specimen comes from a study of cytomegalovirus exposure and HLA in healthy donors (dated by TCRdb to between 2016 and 2019). Looking at the study overall: In an earlier analysis of 450 to 750 of the donors, 276 Gb of sequence data and some 100 million unique TCR beta sequences from about 190 million T cells were reported. An early release that covered about 640 HLA-typed donors contained about 300 gigabases of sequencing data and around 80 million unique TCR sequences. Among the roughly 410 genotyped donors, approximately 81% belonged to the genetic ancestry cluster associated with self-reported Caucasian donors. The aim of the study was to test whether cataloging public T cell receptors could identify signatures of past pathogen exposure. The T cell repertoires of around 670 subjects were profiled by immunosequencing and related to cytomegalovirus serostatus. Besides the first cohort of around 700 subjects, a separate validation cohort made up of 120 different subjects was used. To predict cytomegalovirus infection status, the study brought together high-throughput TCR immunosequencing, statistical association of individual TCRs with disease status, and machine learning. A later analysis re-analyzed previously published TCR beta repertoires from about 730 donors and added high-resolution HLA genotyping to study TCR occurrence patterns. In the later analysis, no new phenotypic data were used to find candidate immune exposures; instead, reliance was placed on TCR beta sequences and their occurrence across donors. An earlier analysis of more than 450 of the donors used high-throughput TCR beta sequencing to judge whether each TCR beta V gene segment behaved as functional or pseudogenic. Donor age, sex, ethnicity and CMV serostatus were collected together with the repertoire data. Genome-wide SNP genotypes for about 65% of the roughly 670 donors were used in a later genetic analysis, which treated that subset as a discovery cohort. Every repertoire in the discovery cohort had been generated on one and the same sequencing platform. Both class I and class II loci were covered by HLA typing, at four-digit resolution. The number of typed donors differed by locus: 629-630 for A, B, C, DRB1 and DQB1; about 520 for DQA1; roughly 600 for DPA1; and around 490 for DPB1. Several DR-DQ haplotypes were handled as single units for association and clustering because linkage in the cohort was strong. Among several hundred genotyped donors of the cohort, an average of roughly 230,000 unique TCR beta nucleotide sequences was sequenced per donor, of which about 18% were non-productive. General findings and caveats noted by the study authors: A further reported finding was that TCR beta sequences accurately predicted the HLA-A and HLA-B alleles for most subjects in the first cohort. A total of 150 to 200 TCR beta chains were listed by the study as associated with cytomegalovirus. A later genetic analysis reported fewer N-insertions in productive TCRs among donors in an Asian-associated ancestry cluster than the roughly 620-donor mean. A cluster of highly shared sequence variants was judged likely to represent a technical artifact of the sequencing pipeline. The 87-base-pair reads could not distinguish some IMGT-functional V segments, including TRBV6-2 and TRBV6-3, so those segments were excluded. Because HLA typing was missing for some donors at each locus, association tests included only the typed subset. Specific HLA alleles were associated with some 15,000 TCR beta sequences at a false discovery rate of 0.05 in a later analysis. In vitro tests confirmed that three of the cytomegalovirus-associated TCR beta chains recognize cytomegalovirus antigens. The only immune exposure information available for the cohort was CMV serostatus. Only TCR beta chains were sequenced in this cohort, and the absence of alpha or paired-chain data limited detectable features. Sequencing depth was assumed to be roughly uniform across donors in the presence/absence analyses, though that assumption may not hold. Because counts were too low, 15 to 20 rarely observed V segments, including chromosome 9 orphons, were excluded from the earlier analysis of some 540 of the donors. The classifier was reported to diagnose cytomegalovirus status with high specificity and sensitivity in both the original cohort and the validation cohort. The authors suggested that the approach could potentially be generalized to other disease states and immunological phenotypes. A later analysis reported that several top co-occurrence clusters appeared linked to parvovirus B19, influenza, CMV and Epstein-Barr virus. Correlated functional status among segregating V segments might reflect linkage disequilibrium, but an unknown experimental factor could not be ruled out. Most TCR sequences were seen in very few donors, while some public TCRs were found in many individuals. In a later genetic analysis, a missense DCLRE1C variant was associated with V-gene and J-gene trimming of TCR beta chains, and the association was replicated in an independent cohort. Compared with equally common non-associated chains, HLA-associated TCR beta chains in a later analysis were more clonally expanded and had lower generation probabilities. When HLA alleles, especially DR and DQ, strongly co-occurred, TCR associations were difficult to assign to individual alleles. In a later analysis, most CMV-associated TCR beta chains were found to appear HLA-restricted, with HLA associations seemingly driven largely by CMV exposure. According to a later analysis, TCR association rates differed among HLA loci, with DRB1 alleles showing the most associated TCRs and HLA-C alleles showing the fewest. Broadly in line with IMGT annotations, most TCR beta V segments showed up in productive rearrangements about 87% or about 30% of the time in an earlier analysis of some 590 of the donors.

Library method: the immunoSEQ multiplex PCR assay. For the multiplex PCR, a mixture combining 60 forward primers for TCR Vbeta segments and 13 reverse primers for TCR Jbeta segments was used. Amplification of the CDR3 region of rearranged TCR beta genes was performed with a multiplex PCR assay on genomic DNA. Amplified TCR beta libraries were sequenced as 87-base-pair reads on the Illumina HiSeq System. As for the authors' bioinformatics: Across the 500 to 700 repertoires, a later analysis counted 78 million or so unique TCR beta chains, approximately 12 million of which were shared by at least two donors. A nearest-neighbor algorithm error-corrected the raw reads and collapsed the reads into unique sequences, merging closely related sequences to remove PCR and sequencing errors. CDR3 sequences were aligned to IMGT reference sequences to assign V, D and J gene segments. For a sequence to be retained, at least a six-nucleotide match to both a V gene segment and a J gene segment was required. A rearrangement was called productive if the CDR3 had no stop codons and remained in frame with V and J, and every other rearrangement was called non-productive. CDR3 was defined according to IMGT convention as the region running from the second conserved V-encoded cysteine to the conserved J-encoded phenylalanine. The earlier analysis of 500 to 600 of the donors excluded sequences that lacked an unambiguous match to a single V gene segment. In an earlier analysis of about 590 of the donors, a V segment was called functional when productive rearrangements were above 56.7%, and segregating when the standard deviation between donors exceeded 5%. A statistical classification framework was built to diagnose cytomegalovirus status from the catalog of TCR beta chain sequences. In a later analysis, TCR nucleotide sequences were compared against IMGT/GENE-DB human TR gene sequences so that V and J genes could be assigned. The TCRdist pipeline was used in a later analysis to assign CDR3 sequences and most-parsimonious VDJ recombination scenarios. In a later analysis, every TCR beta chain was defined by the combination of its CDR3 amino acid sequence and its V-gene family, and reads without a unique V-gene family were dropped. A later analysis removed several hundred highly shared, low-generation-probability nucleotide sequences to deal with suspected cross-contamination and a sequencing artifact. In a later analysis, a clonal expansion index for each public chain was calculated from normalized within-repertoire ranks of inferred template counts. A later analysis computed generation probabilities with a VDJ recombination model fitted to out-of-frame rearrangements, and checked the results against IGoR. In a later analysis, TCR-TCR, TCR-HLA and TCR-CMV co-occurrence was scored with hypergeometric tests, and a repertoire-size bias correction was applied to TCR pairs. To estimate false discovery rates, a later analysis permuted the HLA or CMV assignments 20 times. A later analysis grouped co-occurring TCRs with DBSCAN, adding TCRdist sequence similarity when clustering within HLA-allele-positive subsets. For co-occurrence clustering, repertoires with fewer than 30,000 or more than 120,000 public chains were excluded, along with five repertoires with anomalous nucleotide sharing. TCRdb retrieved this table from immuneACCESS and kept in-frame rearrangements only. Not all clones are present; in checked studies, unresolved V genes account for under half, and no reason is known for the remainder. The V and J calls and the clone size are those of that table, but D and trimming were determined from the DNA. The sample records about 130,000 clones, approximately 80% of which are singletons. The ten largest clones represent around 2.2% of the sample.

The sequenced material came from PBMCs. The rearranged segments are TRBV29-1 and TRBJ2-5, with the D segment identity uncertain. This TCR came from a man aged 25-45 years in good health and CMV-seronegative. The sequenced DNA is TGCAGCGTTGAAGAAACCCGTAGAGAGACCCAGTACTTC. It encodes CSVEETRRETQYF.